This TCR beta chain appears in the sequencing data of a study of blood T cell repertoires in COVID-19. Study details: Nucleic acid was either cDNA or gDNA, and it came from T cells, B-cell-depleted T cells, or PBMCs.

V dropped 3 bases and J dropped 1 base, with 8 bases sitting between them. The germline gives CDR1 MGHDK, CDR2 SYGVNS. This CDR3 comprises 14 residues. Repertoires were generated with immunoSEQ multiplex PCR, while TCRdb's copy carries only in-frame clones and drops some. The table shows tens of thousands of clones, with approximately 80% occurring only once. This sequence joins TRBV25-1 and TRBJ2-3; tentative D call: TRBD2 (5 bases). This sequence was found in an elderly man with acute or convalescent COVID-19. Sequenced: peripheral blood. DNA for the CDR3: TGTGCCAGCAGTGACGCGGGTCGCACAGATACGCAGTATTTT. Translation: CASSDAGRTDTQYF.